The clone carrying this T cell receptor beta chain appeared once. Its antigen is not identified. Repertoires were generated with immunoSEQ multiplex PCR, while TCRdb's copy carries only in-frame clones and drops some. The sample carries roughly 120,000 clones, 90% to 95% recorded once. Surgery cases with the highest brain T cell transcript signatures were chosen for sequencing. Before surgery, patients took at least one anti-epileptic drug. The data stem from a study of brain T cells in children with intractable seizures. General study points: Pre-surgery blood may have been undersampled, hiding some clones. Viral specificity was inferred only from CDR3 similarity; HCMV serostatus was unknown.

The V and J ends lost 6 bases and 1 base respectively, with 11 bases between them. The CDR3 loop spans 14 amino acids. The germline CDR1 and CDR2 sequences are MNHEY and SVGAGI. This TCR was sampled from a boy in the first two years of life with hemimegalencephaly and intractable seizures. The V call is TRBV6-5, the J call TRBJ2-3; D remains ambiguous. Specimen: peripheral blood, collected at surgery. CDR3 amino acids: CASSPKLGTDTQYF. The CDR3 DNA is TGTGCCAGCAGCCCAAAGTTGGGCACAGATACGCAGTATTTT.